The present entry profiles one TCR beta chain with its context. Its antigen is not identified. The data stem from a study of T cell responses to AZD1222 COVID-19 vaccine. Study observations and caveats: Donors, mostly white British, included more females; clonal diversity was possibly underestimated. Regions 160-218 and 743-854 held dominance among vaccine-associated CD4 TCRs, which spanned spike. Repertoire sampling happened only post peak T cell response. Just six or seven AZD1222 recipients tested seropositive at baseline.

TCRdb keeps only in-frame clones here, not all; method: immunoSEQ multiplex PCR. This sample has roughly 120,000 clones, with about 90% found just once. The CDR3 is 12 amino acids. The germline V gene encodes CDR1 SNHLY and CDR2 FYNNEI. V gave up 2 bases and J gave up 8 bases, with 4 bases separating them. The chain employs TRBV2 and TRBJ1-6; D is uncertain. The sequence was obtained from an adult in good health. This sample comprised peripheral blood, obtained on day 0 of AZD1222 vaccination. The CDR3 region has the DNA TGTGCCAGCAGTGAAATGCATTCACCCCTCCACTTT. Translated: CASSEMHSPLHF.